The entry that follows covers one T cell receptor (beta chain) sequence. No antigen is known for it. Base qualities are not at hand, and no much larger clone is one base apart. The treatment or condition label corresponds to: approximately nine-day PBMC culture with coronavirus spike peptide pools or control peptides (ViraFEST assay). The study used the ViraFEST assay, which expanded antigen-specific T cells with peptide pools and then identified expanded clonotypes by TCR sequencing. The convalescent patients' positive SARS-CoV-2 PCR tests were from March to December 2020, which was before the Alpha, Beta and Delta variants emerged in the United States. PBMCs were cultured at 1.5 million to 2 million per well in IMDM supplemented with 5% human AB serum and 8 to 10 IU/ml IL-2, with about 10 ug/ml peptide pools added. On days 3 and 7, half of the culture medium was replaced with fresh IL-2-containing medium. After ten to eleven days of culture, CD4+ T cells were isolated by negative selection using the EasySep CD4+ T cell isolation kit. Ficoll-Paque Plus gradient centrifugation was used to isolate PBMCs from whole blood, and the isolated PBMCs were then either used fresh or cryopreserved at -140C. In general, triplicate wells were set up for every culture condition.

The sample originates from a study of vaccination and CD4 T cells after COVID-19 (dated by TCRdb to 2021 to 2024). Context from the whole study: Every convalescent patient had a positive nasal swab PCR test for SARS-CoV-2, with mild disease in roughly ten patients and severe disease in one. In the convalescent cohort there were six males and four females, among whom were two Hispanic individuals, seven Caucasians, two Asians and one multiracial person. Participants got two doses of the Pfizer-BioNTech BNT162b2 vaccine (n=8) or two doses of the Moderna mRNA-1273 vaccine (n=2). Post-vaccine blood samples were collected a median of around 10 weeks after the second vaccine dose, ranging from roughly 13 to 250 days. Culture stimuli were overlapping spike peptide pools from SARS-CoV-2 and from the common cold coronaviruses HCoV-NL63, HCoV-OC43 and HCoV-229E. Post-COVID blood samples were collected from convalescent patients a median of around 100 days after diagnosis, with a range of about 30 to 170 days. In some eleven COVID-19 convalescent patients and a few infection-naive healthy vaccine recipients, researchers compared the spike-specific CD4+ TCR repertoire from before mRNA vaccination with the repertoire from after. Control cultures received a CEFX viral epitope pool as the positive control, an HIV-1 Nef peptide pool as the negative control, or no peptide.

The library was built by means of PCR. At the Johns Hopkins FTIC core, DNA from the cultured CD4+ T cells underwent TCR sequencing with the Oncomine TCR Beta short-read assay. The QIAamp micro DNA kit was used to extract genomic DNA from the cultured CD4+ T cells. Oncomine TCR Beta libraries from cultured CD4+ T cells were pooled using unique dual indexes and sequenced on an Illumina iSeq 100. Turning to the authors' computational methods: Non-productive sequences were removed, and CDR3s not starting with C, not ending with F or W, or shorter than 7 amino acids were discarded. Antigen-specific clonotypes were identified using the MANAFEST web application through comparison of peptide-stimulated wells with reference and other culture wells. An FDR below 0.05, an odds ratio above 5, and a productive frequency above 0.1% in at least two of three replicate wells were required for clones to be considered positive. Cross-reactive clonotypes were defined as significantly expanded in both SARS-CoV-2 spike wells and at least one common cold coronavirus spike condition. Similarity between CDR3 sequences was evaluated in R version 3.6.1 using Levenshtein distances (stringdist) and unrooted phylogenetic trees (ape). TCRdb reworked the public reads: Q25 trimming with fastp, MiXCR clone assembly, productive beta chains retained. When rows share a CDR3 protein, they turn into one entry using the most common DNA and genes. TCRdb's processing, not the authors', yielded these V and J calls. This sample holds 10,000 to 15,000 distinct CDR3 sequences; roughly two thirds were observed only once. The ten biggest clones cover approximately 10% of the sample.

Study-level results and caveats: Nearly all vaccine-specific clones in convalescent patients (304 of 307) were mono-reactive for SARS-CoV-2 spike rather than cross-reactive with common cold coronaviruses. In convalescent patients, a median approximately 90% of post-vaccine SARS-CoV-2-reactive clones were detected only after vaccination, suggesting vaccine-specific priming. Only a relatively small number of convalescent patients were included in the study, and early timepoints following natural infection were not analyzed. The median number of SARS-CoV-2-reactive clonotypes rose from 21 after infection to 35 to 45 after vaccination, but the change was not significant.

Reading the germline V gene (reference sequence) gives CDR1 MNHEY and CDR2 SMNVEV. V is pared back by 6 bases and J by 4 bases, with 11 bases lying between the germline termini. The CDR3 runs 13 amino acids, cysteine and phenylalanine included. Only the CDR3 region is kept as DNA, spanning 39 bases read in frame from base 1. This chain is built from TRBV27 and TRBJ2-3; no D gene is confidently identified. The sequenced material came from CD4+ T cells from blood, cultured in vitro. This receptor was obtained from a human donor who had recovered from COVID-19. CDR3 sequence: CASRRLGADTQYF. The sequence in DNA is TGTGCCAGCAGGCGACTTGGGGCAGATACGCAGTATTTT.